Listed here are 5 T cell receptor beta chains from one sample, sequenced in a study of human T cells and chemical hapten exposure. TCRdb re-analysed the RACE reads in MiXCR, keeping a single row per CDR3 protein. The sample contains a few hundred thousand distinct CDR3 sequences, more than 6.5% of which appear only once. Time point given: pre-sensitization, week 0. Sample treatment: therapeutic diphenylcyclopropenone sensitization with weekly scalp DPC. Sequenced material: whole blood, taken in connection with sensitization to the hapten diphenylcyclopropenone (DPC). The origin of the receptors is a woman aged 40 to 50 with alopecia areata. Some clones in this sample may be carry-over from other donors' samples.

V gene TRBV4-2 combines with J gene TRBJ2-5; no definite D call. The CDR3 contains 16 residues. Trimming removed 0 bases from V and 1 base from J, with 12 bases in between. In germline, CDR1 is LGHNA, CDR2 YNFKEQ. CDR3 loop: CASSQDPVGAQETQYF. In nucleotides, the CDR3 is TGTGCCAGCAGCCAAGATCCGGTGGGCGCCCAAGAGACCCAGTACTTC.

At least ten counts were recorded for this clonotype. The chain recombines TRBV6-2 or TRBV6-3 with TRBJ2-7, with TRBD2 matching over 7 bases. The CDR3 spans 14 residues. The V segment lost 6 bases and the J segment 1 base; nucleotides outside the gene matches: 6. The germline V gene encodes CDR1 MNHEY and CDR2 SVGEGT. The CDR3 here is CASRRTRGSYEQYF. The CDR3 DNA reads as TGTGCCAGCAGACGGACTAGAGGATCCTACGAGCAGTACTTC.

The gene calls are TRBV5-1 and TRBJ2-7, with 8 bases lining up with TRBD2. The germline CDR1 and CDR2 sequences are SGHRS and YFSETQ. CDR3 size: 15 residues. J lost 0 bases, V lost 6 bases, and 8 bases had no gene match. The CDR3 reads CASKVTSGSSYEQYF. CDR3 coding DNA: TGCGCCAGCAAAGTAACTAGCGGTAGCTCCTACGAGCAGTACTTC.

This rearrangement joins TRBV7-9 to TRBJ2-7, with D possibly TRBD2 on 5 matching bases. Per the germline V gene, CDR1 is SEHNR and CDR2 is FQNEAQ (reference sequence). The CDR3 totals 16 residues. Trimming took 0 bases from V and 3 from J, leaving 15 bases between them. The DNA of the CDR3 is TGTGCCAGCAGCTTAGCTTTTGGCCAGGAGGACTACGAGCAGTACTTC. It is translated as CASSLAFGQEDYEQYF.

This chain connects TRBV20-1 to TRBJ1-5; D perhaps matches TRBD1 (5 bases). The CDR3 extends over 13 amino acids. Germline lookup yields CDR1 DFQATT and CDR2 SNEGSKA (reference sequence). Trimming removed 5 bases at V and 4 bases at J, with 12 bases between. The CDR3 coding sequence is TGCAGTGCTCTCCCGGGGGGGAATCAGCCCCAGCATTTT. Amino acid sequence: CSALPGGNQPQHF.